This entry features one T cell receptor beta chain sequence. The assay was immunoSEQ multiplex PCR, and TCRdb's table has in-frame clones only and misses some. The repertoire holds about 480,000 clones, with roughly 90% as singletons. Cohort 3 donors counted as recovered after two negative PCRs, clearance, or resolved symptoms. Germline lookup yields CDR1 MNHEY and CDR2 SMNVEV (reference sequence). Between the trimmed V and J ends, which lost 6 bases and 0 bases, there was a span of 15 bases. The CDR3 is 16 amino acids. These data are taken from a study of blood T cell repertoires in COVID-19. The sequence derives from a woman in her forties who had recovered from COVID-19. The sequenced material came from PBMCs or T cells enriched from blood (not recorded which). The chain carries TRBV27 and TRBJ2-1, with D possibly matching TRBD2 (6 bases). CDR3 region: CASSPTSFSSYNEQFF. As DNA, the CDR3 is TGTGCCAGCAGCCCGACTAGTTTCAGCTCCTACAATGAGCAGTTCTTC.